This TCR beta chain came from a study of T cells in localized non-small cell lung cancer. This clone was counted a few times. Its antigen is not identified. Regarding the study as a whole: Heterogeneity stays possible, as sequencing covered only one tumor region. T cell clonality was highest in uninvolved adjacent lung, above tumor.

Germline trimming cut 1 base from V and 7 bases from J; bases unmatched to any gene: 3. Germline values: CDR1 SQVTM, CDR2 ANQGSEA. This CDR3 has 14 amino acids. Some clones are missing from TCRdb's copy, which holds only in-frame ones; the method was immunoSEQ multiplex PCR. Among roughly 4,500 clones listed, more than 30% were seen once. The specimen comprised lung tumor tissue, sampled before any cancer treatment. The TCR was taken from a man aged 35 to 70 with stage II squamous cell lung carcinoma. J is TRBJ2-3 and V is TRBV29-1; 12 nucleotides match TRBD2. The CDR3 sequence: CSVEGLAGVYTQYF. The CDR3 coding sequence is TGCAGCGTTGAAGGACTAGCGGGAGTCTATACGCAGTATTTT.